The T cell receptor beta chain described here comes from a study of identical twins. Whole-study findings and limits: Invariant MAIT and iNKT cells are populations that could partly confound zero-insertion analyses. Out-of-frame TCR alpha sharing in monozygotic twins exceeded recombination model predictions. With beta out-of-frame sequences, excess sharing by twins was weaker.

TCRdb reprocessed the 5' RACE reads via MiXCR and lists one record per CDR3 protein. Among 1.5 million to 2 million distinct CDR3 sequences listed, about 32% were seen once. CDR3 length: 15 amino acids. V lost 5 bases to trimming and J lost 1 base, with 9 bases between them. Germline CDR1 is MGHRA and CDR2 is YSYEKL. This clonotype appeared a few times. As yet, its antigen is unknown. V gene TRBV4-1 combines with J gene TRBJ2-6, with a weak D call TRBD1 (5 bases). Sequencing input: cord blood. The sequence derives from a newborn girl in good health. CDR3 bases: TGCGCCAGCAGCTATCCAGGGTCTGGGGCCAACGTCCTGACTTTC. The encoded protein is CASSYPGSGANVLTF.